One sample yielded the 25 T cell receptor beta chains listed below, sequenced in a study of T cells in Graves' hyperthyroidism and ophthalmopathy (dated by TCRdb to about 2019). Libraries were constructed by multiplex PCR. TCRdb names Illumina HiSeq 2000 as the instrument used. TCR beta CDR3 regions were amplified from RNA transcripts. The TCR CDR3 was subjected to a first round of RT-PCR using the HTBI primer set and the Qiagen OneStep RT-PCR kit. TCRdb's own reprocessing of the public reads used fastp at Q25 and MiXCR and kept productive beta chains. Merged by CDR3 protein, the rows form single entries marked with the most common genes and DNA. This sample lists around 540,000 distinct CDR3 sequences; roughly 15% were detected once. Approximately 32% of the sample is held by the ten biggest clonotypes. Input material: blood. These TCRs come from a woman aged 25 to 45 with Graves' ophthalmopathy.

In its sample, this clonotype was seen many times. The gene calls are TRBV11-2 and TRBJ2-1, with 12 bases aligning to TRBD2. The germline CDR1 and CDR2 sequences are SGHAT and FQNNGV. Trimming removed 1 base from V and 5 bases from J; junction bases left unmatched: 6. The CDR3 totals 17 residues. The DNA for the CDR3 is TGTGCCAGCAGCTTAGGGGCTAGCGGGAGGGCCAACAATGAGCAGTTCTTC. This gives the protein CASSLGASGRANNEQFF.

This clonotype appeared many times. The rearrangement joins TRBV30 to TRBJ2-5, with D perhaps given as TRBD1 or TRBD2 (5 bases each). Germline V CDR1 and CDR2: GTSNPN, SVGIG (reference sequence). V lost 1 base, J lost 5 bases, and 5 bases lay in between. The CDR3 extends over 11 amino acids. The CDR3 spells CAWSGDETQYF. DNA of the CDR3: TGTGCCTGGAGTGGGGACGAGACCCAGTACTTC.

This clonotype has a count of ten or more. As DNA, the CDR3 is TGTGCCAGCAGTTTAATGTCCCTTACCGTCTATCAGCCCCAGCATTTT. Protein product: CASSLMSLTVYQPQHF. The gene calls are TRBV28 and TRBJ1-5; D remains ambiguous. V was trimmed by 2 bases and J by 5 bases, leaving 16 bases between them. CDR3 size: 16 residues. Germline V gene sequence: CDR1 MDHEN, CDR2 SYDVKM.

This clonotype was observed many times. Relative to the germline gene, one junction end is altered; a read error may explain this. This chain connects TRBV5-6 to TRBJ2-3, with D perhaps matching TRBD2 (6 bases). The CDR3 contains 15 residues. Germline CDR1 and CDR2: SGHDT and YYEEEE. The chain's CDR3 is CAGSGGRRVADTQYF. In DNA, the CDR3 is TGTGCCGGCAGCGGAGGGCGGAGGGTAGCAGATACGCAGTATTTT.

This clonotype was detected a few times. The chain uses TRBV6-2 or TRBV6-3 and TRBJ2-7; D perhaps matches TRBD2 (6 bases). Germline lookup yields CDR1 MNHEY and CDR2 SVGEGT. The germline V and J ends were trimmed by 7 bases and 6 bases, with 19 bases remaining between them. The CDR3 length is 14 residues. For the CDR3, the DNA is TGTGCCAGCAAACTTACGGGACTCTTGGGCGAGCAGTACTTC. Encoded protein: CASKLTGLLGEQYF.

This clonotype was recorded at least ten times. The chain is built from TRBV28 and TRBJ2-7; D is perhaps TRBD2 (6 bases). This CDR3 is built from 16 residues. Germline loops: CDR1 MDHEN, CDR2 SYDVKM. The V gene lost 5 bases and the J gene lost 0 bases, with 17 bases spanning the gap. The CDR3 reads CASSPGRVAVSYEQYF. The CDR3 DNA reads as TGTGCCAGCAGTCCCGGTAGAGTAGCGGTCTCCTACGAGCAGTACTTC.

This clonotype was seen a handful of times. The V gene is TRBV20-1, the J gene TRBJ1-1; maybe TRBD1 (6 bases). The CDR3 extends over 12 amino acids. Germline loops: CDR1 DFQATT, CDR2 SNEGSKA (reference sequence). Trimming took off 6 bases at V and 3 bases at J, with 11 bases between the two ends. The CDR3 loop reads CSADRRDTEAFF. The CDR3 bases are TGCAGTGCGGACAGAAGGGACACTGAAGCTTTCTTT.

This clonotype was recorded a few times. This rearrangement joins TRBV4-1 to TRBJ2-5; 9 positions match TRBD1. The germline gives CDR1 MGHRA, CDR2 YSYEKL. Unmatched junction bases numbered 6, after V lost 0 bases and J lost 4 bases. The CDR3 is 16 residues long. The CDR3 spells CASSQEGTGLPETQYF. The CDR3 DNA sequence: TGCGCCAGCAGCCAAGAAGGGACAGGGTTGCCAGAGACCCAGTACTTC.

The chain has TRBV9 and TRBJ2-2; 8 nucleotides line up with TRBD1. Germline V gene lookup returns CDR1 SGDLS and CDR2 YYNGEE. The CDR3 runs to 16 residues. The V segment lost 3 bases and the J segment 3 bases; nucleotides outside the gene matches: 7. CDR3 in DNA: TGTGCCAGCAGCGGGACAGGGTATGGAGACACCGGGGAGCTGTTTTTT. It is translated as CASSGTGYGDTGELFF. Combining the CDR3 with reference TRBV9 and TRBJ2-2 gives the whole variable domain DSGVTQTPKHLITATGQRVTLRCSPRSGDLSVYWYQQSLDQGLQFLIQYYNGEERAKGNILERFSAQQFPDLHSELNLSSLELGDSALYFCASSGTGYGDTGELFFGEGSRLTVL.

Concerning this clonotype itself: This may be a read error, as it is one base from a much larger clone. This chain joins TRBV12-3 or TRBV12-4 and TRBJ1-1, with D possibly TRBD1 on 6 matching bases. This CDR3 is built from 15 residues. The CDR3 protein is CASGLQGSVNTEAFF. CDR3 DNA: TGTGCCAGCGGTTTGCAGGGGAGTGTGAACACTGAAGCTTTCTTT.

This clonotype was counted ten times or more. The V gene is TRBV12-3 or TRBV12-4, the J gene TRBJ2-1; 12 bases fit TRBD2. The junction had 10 bases not matched to a gene; V was cut back by 3 bases and J by 7 bases. This CDR3 comprises 17 residues. CDR3 sequence reads: CASSFGASGRAWNEQFF. The CDR3 coding sequence is TGTGCCAGCAGTTTTGGCGCTAGCGGGAGGGCCTGGAATGAGCAGTTCTTC.

This clonotype was found a few times. The V gene is TRBV4-2, the J gene TRBJ1-6, with D maybe TRBD1 (6 bases). CDR1 and CDR2 from the germline V gene are LGHNA and YNFKEQ. This CDR3 spans 16 amino acids. V gave up 0 bases and J gave up 9 bases, with 15 bases separating them. The CDR3 sequence: CASSQDFRGGGSPLHF. CDR3 in DNA: TGTGCCAGCAGCCAAGATTTCAGGGGTGGGGGTTCACCCCTCCACTTT.

This clonotype was seen at least ten times. The chain carries TRBV28 and TRBJ1-3; tentative D call: TRBD1 (6 bases). The V and J ends lost 3 bases and 4 bases respectively, with 10 bases between them. This CDR3 region has 14 residues. Germline V gene data show CDR1 as MDHEN and CDR2 as SYDVKM. The DNA of the CDR3 is TGTGCCAGCAGTTTGACAGGCTCAGGAAACACCATATATTTT. Protein sequence: CASSLTGSGNTIYF.

This rearrangement joins TRBV4-3 to TRBJ2-7, with 7 positions matching TRBD2. The CDR3 is made up of 17 amino acids. The germline CDR1 and CDR2 sequences are LGHNA and YSLEER. V lost 4 bases, J lost 3 bases, and 15 bases stayed unmatched. The CDR3 loop is CASSPEFFSGVGYEQYF. In DNA form, the CDR3 reads TGCGCCAGCAGCCCTGAGTTTTTCAGCGGGGTCGGCTACGAGCAGTACTTC.

V and J are TRBV19 and TRBJ2-1; 14 positions match TRBD2. Trimming took 10 bases from V and 7 from J; bases not matched to a gene: 18. This CDR3 region has 18 residues. Germline V gene data show CDR1 as LNHDA and CDR2 as SQIVND (reference sequence). The CDR3 protein is CATLPGLAGEGAGNEQFF. The CDR3 DNA reads as TGTGCCACCCTCCCGGGACTAGCGGGAGAGGGGGCAGGAAATGAGCAGTTCTTC.

This clonotype has more than one count but fewer than ten. The V call is TRBV10-3, the J call TRBJ2-1, with TRBD2 matching over 9 bases. The V gene end was trimmed by 3 bases and the J gene end by 8 bases; junction bases not matched to a gene: 17. CDR1 and CDR2 (germline): ENHRY, SYGVKD. CDR3 length: 18 residues. CDR3 DNA sequence: TGTGCCATCAGTGAATTTAGGGCAGCTAGCGGGACGGTGTATGAGCAGTTCTTC. Translated: CAISEFRAASGTVYEQFF.

This clonotype showed up many times. The chain links TRBV7-2 to TRBJ1-3, with unresolved D. Trimming shortened V by 1 base and J by 1 base, and 11 bases separated the two germline ends. The CDR3 covers 16 residues. Per germline, CDR1 SGHTA and CDR2 FQGNSA. CDR3 protein: CASSLGPSSSGNTIYF. As DNA, the CDR3 is TGTGCCAGCAGCTTAGGGCCGTCAAGTTCTGGAAACACCATATATTTT.

This chain joins TRBV27 and TRBJ2-1; maybe TRBD2 (5 bases). Germline V gene lookup returns CDR1 MNHEY and CDR2 SMNVEV (reference sequence). CDR3 size: 12 residues. Trimming pared 4 bases from V and 8 bases from J, leaving 9 bases between. The CDR3 DNA is TGTGCCAGCAGTTCGGGGAATCATGAGCAGTTCTTC. It specifies CASSSGNHEQFF.

There are a few counts of this clonotype. The rearrangement links TRBV25-1 to TRBJ2-7, with 12 bases matching TRBD2. With 6 bases clipped from V and 6 bases from J, the junction kept 6 bases outside the gene matches. This CDR3 is 14 amino acids long. CDR1 and CDR2 from the germline V gene are MGHDK and SYGVNS. Here the CDR3 DNA reads TGTGCCAGCAGATCGGGACTAGCGGGCTCCGAGCAGTACTTC. It yields the protein CASRSGLAGSEQYF.

This clonotype came up many times. This chain uses TRBV7-3 with TRBJ2-3, with no clear D. The germline V gene has CDR1 SGHTA and CDR2 FQGTGA. The CDR3 is 13 amino acids. V was pared by 0 bases and J by 2 bases, with 3 bases between. The CDR3 protein is CASSLTHTDTQYF. The CDR3 bases are TGTGCCAGCAGCTTAACCCACACAGATACGCAGTATTTT.

Note on this clonotype: A read error may account for a junction end that differs from germline. CDR3: CSASTWEGRTAGADAQYF. CDR3 bases: TGCAGTGCTAGCACCTGGGAGGGCCGAACGGCTGGAGCAGATGCGCAGTATTTT. The chain carries TRBV20-1 and TRBJ2-3; 7 bases map to TRBD2. The CDR3 is made up of 18 amino acids. Per the germline V gene, CDR1 is DFQATT and CDR2 is SNEGSKA (reference sequence).

The chain couples TRBV28 to TRBJ2-1; D is possibly TRBD2 (6 bases). The CDR3 loop spans 14 amino acids. The germline V and J ends were trimmed by 11 bases and 8 bases, with 22 bases remaining between them. Germline CDR1 is MDHEN and CDR2 is SYDVKM. The CDR3 sequence is CAGGEAGIGHEQFF. CDR3 DNA: TGTGCCGGCGGCGAGGCGGGGATCGGCCATGAGCAGTTCTTC.

This clonotype has ten or more counts. The chain couples TRBV28 to TRBJ2-3, with D perhaps matching TRBD2 (7 bases). The germline V gene encodes CDR1 MDHEN and CDR2 SYDVKM. The ends were cut back, 7 bases at V and 2 bases at J, with 19 bases in the middle. The CDR3 is 16 residues long. The CDR3: CASTPYRGAVTDTQYF. In DNA, the CDR3 is TGTGCCAGCACCCCCTATCGGGGGGCTGTCACAGATACGCAGTATTTT.

This clonotype was seen a handful of times. This chain uses TRBV14 with TRBJ2-1, with a possible D match to TRBD1 (7 bases). This CDR3 is built from 20 residues. Germline V lookup: CDR1 SGHDN, CDR2 FVKESK. V gave up 1 base and J gave up 1 base, with 23 bases separating them. CDR3 region: CASSQVPGGGTQLSYNEQFF. The CDR3, as DNA: TGTGCCAGCAGCCAAGTACCAGGGGGTGGGACTCAACTTTCCTACAATGAGCAGTTCTTC.

This clonotype came up many times. This rearrangement joins TRBV28 to TRBJ2-1; 12 bases are a match to TRBD2. Germline CDR1 reads MDHEN; CDR2 reads SYDVKM. The CDR3 has 14 amino acids. J lost 9 bases, V lost 5 bases, and 5 bases had no gene match. CDR3 nucleotide sequence: TGTGCCAGCAGTGTCGGACTAGCGGGACTTGAGCAGTTCTTC. Translation gives CASSVGLAGLEQFF. The entire variable domain, with the rest obtained from reference TRBV28 and TRBJ2-1, is as follows: DVKVTQSSRYLVKRTGEKVFLECVQDMDHENMFWYRQDPGLGLRLIYFSYDVKMKEKGDIPEGYSVSREKKERFSLILESASTNQTSMYLCASSVGLAGLEQFFGPGTRLTVL.